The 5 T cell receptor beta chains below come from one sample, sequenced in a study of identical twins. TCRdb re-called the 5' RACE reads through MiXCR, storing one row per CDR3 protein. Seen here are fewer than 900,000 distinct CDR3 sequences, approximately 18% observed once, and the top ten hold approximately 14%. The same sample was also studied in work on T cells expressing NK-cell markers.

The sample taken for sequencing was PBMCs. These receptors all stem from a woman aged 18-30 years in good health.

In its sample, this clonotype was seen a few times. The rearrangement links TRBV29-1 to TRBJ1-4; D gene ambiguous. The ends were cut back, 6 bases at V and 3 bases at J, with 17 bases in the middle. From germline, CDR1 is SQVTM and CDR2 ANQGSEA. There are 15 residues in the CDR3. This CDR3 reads CSVFLLVGSNEKLFF. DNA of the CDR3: TGCAGCGTGTTCCTCCTCGTGGGCTCTAATGAAAAACTGTTTTTT.

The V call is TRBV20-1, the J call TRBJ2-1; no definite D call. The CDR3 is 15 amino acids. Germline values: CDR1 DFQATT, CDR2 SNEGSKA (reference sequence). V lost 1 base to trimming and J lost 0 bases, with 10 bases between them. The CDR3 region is CSARATDSSYNEQFF. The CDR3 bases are TGCAGTGCTAGAGCGACGGATAGCTCCTACAATGAGCAGTTCTTC.

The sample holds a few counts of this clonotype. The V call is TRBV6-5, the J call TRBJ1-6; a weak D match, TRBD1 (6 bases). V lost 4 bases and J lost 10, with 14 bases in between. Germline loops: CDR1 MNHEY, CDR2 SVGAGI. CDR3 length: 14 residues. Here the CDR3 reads CASSSLGTYSPLHF. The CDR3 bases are TGTGCCAGCAGTTCCCTCGGGACATACTCACCCCTCCACTTT.

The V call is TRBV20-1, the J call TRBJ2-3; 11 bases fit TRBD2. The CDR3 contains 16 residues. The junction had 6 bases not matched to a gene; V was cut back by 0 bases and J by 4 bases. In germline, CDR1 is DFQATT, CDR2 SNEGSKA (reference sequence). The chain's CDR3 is CSARDSTSGGPDTQYF. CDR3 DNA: TGCAGTGCTAGAGATAGTACTAGCGGGGGCCCAGATACGCAGTATTTT.

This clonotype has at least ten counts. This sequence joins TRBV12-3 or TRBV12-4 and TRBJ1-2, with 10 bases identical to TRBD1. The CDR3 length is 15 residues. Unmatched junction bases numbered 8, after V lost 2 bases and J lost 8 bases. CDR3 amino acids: CASSLMDWDRGGYTF. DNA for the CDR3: TGTGCCAGCAGTTTAATGGATTGGGACAGGGGCGGCTACACCTTC.